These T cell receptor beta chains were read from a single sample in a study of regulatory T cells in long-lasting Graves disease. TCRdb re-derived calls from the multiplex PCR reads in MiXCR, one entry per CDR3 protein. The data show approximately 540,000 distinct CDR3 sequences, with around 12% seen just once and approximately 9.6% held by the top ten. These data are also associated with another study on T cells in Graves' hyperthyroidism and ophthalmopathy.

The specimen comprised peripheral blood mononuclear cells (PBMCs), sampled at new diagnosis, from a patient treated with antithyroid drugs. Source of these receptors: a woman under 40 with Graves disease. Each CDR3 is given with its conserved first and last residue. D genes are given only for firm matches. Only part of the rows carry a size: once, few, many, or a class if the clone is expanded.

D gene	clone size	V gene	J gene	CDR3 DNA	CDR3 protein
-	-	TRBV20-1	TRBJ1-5	TGCAGTGGCAGAAAACCGGGGCAGGGCAATCAGCCCCAGCATTTT	CSGRKPGQGNQPQHF
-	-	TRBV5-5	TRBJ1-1	TGTGCCAGCAGCTTTATAACGGGGGTGCACACTGAAGCTTTCTTT	CASSFITGVHTEAFF
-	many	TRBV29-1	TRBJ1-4	TGCAGCACTCCTGTAGGGGAAAAACTGTTTTTT	CSTPVGEKLFF
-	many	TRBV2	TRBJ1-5	TGTGCCAGCAGTAAACCCAGTGGACAAACTATTAATCAGCCCCAGCATTTT	CASSKPSGQTINQPQHF
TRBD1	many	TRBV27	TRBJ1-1	TGTGCCAGCAGTTTCCAGGACAGGAGCACTGAAGCTTTCTTT	CASSFQDRSTEAFF
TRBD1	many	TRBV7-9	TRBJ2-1	TGTGCCAGCAGCCGGACACACGGACAGGGAGGTTCTTTGTACAATGAGCAGTTCTTC	CASSRTHGQGGSLYNEQFF
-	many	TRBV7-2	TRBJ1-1	TGTGCCAGCAGCTTTCCTGGGACATTGAACACTGAAGCTTTCTTT	CASSFPGTLNTEAFF
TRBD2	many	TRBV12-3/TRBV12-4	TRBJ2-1	TGTGCCAGCAGTCGAGCGGGAGGGTCGGATGAGCAGTTCTTC	CASSRAGGSDEQFF
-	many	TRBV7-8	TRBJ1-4	TGTGCCAGCAGTCTCCGACAGAGCACTGAAAAACTGTTTTTT	CASSLRQSTEKLFF
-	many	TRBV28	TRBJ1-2	TGTGCCAGCAGTTTATGGGGGGCGGACTATGGCTACACCTTC	CASSLWGADYGYTF
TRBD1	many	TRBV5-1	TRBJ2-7	TGCGCCAGCAGCTTGGGCGCCGGGACAGGGACCTACGAGCAGTACTTC	CASSLGAGTGTYEQYF
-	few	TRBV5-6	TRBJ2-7	TGTGCCAGCAGCTTGGGGGGGGACCTACCCTACGAGCAGTACTTC	CASSLGGDLPYEQYF
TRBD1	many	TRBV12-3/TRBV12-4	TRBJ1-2	TGTGCCAGCAGCCGGACAGGGGCGGACTATGGCTACACCTTC	CASSRTGADYGYTF
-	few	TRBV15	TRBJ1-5	TGTGCCACCAGCAGGGACGGAGCCCTCTATCAGCCCCAGCATTTT	CATSRDGALYQPQHF
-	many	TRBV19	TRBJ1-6	TGTGCCAGTAGTATTCCCGGACCTAGTTCACCCCTCCACTTT	CASSIPGPSSPLHF
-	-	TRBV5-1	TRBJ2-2	TGCGCCAGCAAATCCAGCACCGGGGAGCTGTTTTTT	CASKSSTGELFF
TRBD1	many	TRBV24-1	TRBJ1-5	TGTGCCACGGGGACAGGCACTTCGAATCAGCCCCAGCATTTT	CATGTGTSNQPQHF
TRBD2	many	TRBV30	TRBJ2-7	TGTGCCTGGACTAGCGGGTCCCCCGAGCAGTACTTC	CAWTSGSPEQYF
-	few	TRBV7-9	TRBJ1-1	TGTGCCAGCAGCCGAAGACAGATTGAAGCTTTCTTT	CASSRRQIEAFF
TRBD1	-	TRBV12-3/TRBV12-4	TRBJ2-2	TGTGCCAGCAGTAGGGACAGGGGGCGCGGCGGGGAGCTGTTTTTT	CASSRDRGRGGELFF
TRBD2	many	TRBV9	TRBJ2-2	TGTGCCAGCAGCGTAGGTTCAGCGGGAGCCGGGGAGCTGTTTTTT	CASSVGSAGAGELFF
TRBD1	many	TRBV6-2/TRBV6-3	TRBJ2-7	TGTGCCAGCAGTTACTCGTATACAGGGGGGTCCTACGAGCAGTACTTC	CASSYSYTGGSYEQYF
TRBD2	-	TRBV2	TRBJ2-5	TGTGCCAGCAGCGGGGGGACTAGCGGGGAAGAGACCCAGTACTTC	CASSGGTSGEETQYF
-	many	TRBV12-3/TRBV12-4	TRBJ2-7	TGTGCCAGCAATAAATCCGGGAGAACCTACGAGCAGTACTTC	CASNKSGRTYEQYF
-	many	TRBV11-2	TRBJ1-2	TGTGCCAGCAGCTTGGAAATGGGTTTTGATGGCTACACCTTC	CASSLEMGFDGYTF
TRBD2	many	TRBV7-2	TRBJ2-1	TGTGCCAGCAGCCGCCAGGGGACTAGCGGGAGGGCCTTCAATGAGCAGTTCTTC	CASSRQGTSGRAFNEQFF
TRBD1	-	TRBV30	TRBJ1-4	TGTGCCTGGAGTCGGGGACAGGGACGCGAAAAACTGTTTTTT	CAWSRGQGREKLFF
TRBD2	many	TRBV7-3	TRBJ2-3	TGTGCCAGCAGCTTAATAGCCACTAGCGGGAAAGGATTCACAGATACGCAGTATTTT	CASSLIATSGKGFTDTQYF
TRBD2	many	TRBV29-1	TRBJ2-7	TGCAGCGTTGTGGATAGCGGGAGAGGGGCCTACGAGCAGTACTTC	CSVVDSGRGAYEQYF
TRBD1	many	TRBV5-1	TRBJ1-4	TGCGCCAGCAGCCCAACATCCGGGACAGGGGGGGAAAAACTGTTTTTT	CASSPTSGTGGEKLFF
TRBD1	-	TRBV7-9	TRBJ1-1	TGTGCCAGCAGCTTAGCCCCGAGGGGGCCGACTGAAGCTTTCTTT	CASSLAPRGPTEAFF
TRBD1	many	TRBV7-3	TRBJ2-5	TGTGCCAGCAGCTTAACGACAGGGATGGGAGAGACCCAGTACTTC	CASSLTTGMGETQYF
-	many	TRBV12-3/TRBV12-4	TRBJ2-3	TGTGCCAGCGTCGTGGCAGGGACCACAGATACGCAGTATTTT	CASVVAGTTDTQYF
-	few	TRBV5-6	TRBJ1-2	TGTGCCAGCAGCCTGTTCACGGACCCAGGCTACACCTTC	CASSLFTDPGYTF
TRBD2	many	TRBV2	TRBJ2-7	TGTGCCAGCAGCGCACTACAAACGGGACTAGCCCACGAGCAGTACTTC	CASSALQTGLAHEQYF